This T cell receptor beta chain was recorded in a study of T cell repertoires in cytomegalovirus infection. Background on the study: Shared public TCR beta signatures pointed to both CMV infection and a matching HLA type. Study observations and caveats: The ex vivo response was dominated by HLA-C-restricted CMV-specific TCR beta clonotypes.

In this sample, this clonotype turned up a few times. Its antigen is not identified. The V end was cut by 1 base, the J end by 7 bases, with 23 bases between. This CDR3 has 18 amino acids. The germline V gene has CDR1 LNHDA and CDR2 SQIVND (reference sequence). TCRdb passed the reads through MiXCR, listing each CDR3 protein once. This sample has 750,000 to 950,000 distinct CDR3 sequences, with about 29% found just once. The sequence was obtained from a human donor in good health (CMV status not recorded). Some clones in this sample may be carry-over from other donors' samples. The chain uses TRBV19 and TRBJ2-1; D remains ambiguous. The sequencing here drew on cultured CD8+ T cells from PBMCs, taken from culture after CMV antigen stimulation. This chain's CDR3 is CASSIVNRVSDQANEQFF. CDR3 nucleotide sequence: TGTGCCAGTAGTATAGTAAATAGGGTTTCCGACCAGGCTAATGAGCAGTTCTTC.